The entry below gives a single T cell receptor (beta chain) sequence along with its context. Libraries were prepared by immunoSEQ multiplex PCR; TCRdb keeps only in-frame clonotypes and omits some of them. The data hold approximately 82,000 clones, with roughly 85% observed a single time. The data derive from a study of OX40 agonist ivuxolimab in advanced cancers. This clonotype originated in an adult with an advanced solid tumor such as melanoma, head and neck, liver or kidney cancer. Source: CD4+ or CD8+ T cells sorted from blood, taken in a trial of the OX40 agonist ivuxolimab.

The CDR3 loop reads CASSGVRLPYEQYF. The CDR3 nucleotides read TGTGCCAGCAGTGGCGTCAGACTCCCCTACGAGCAGTACTTC. This sequence joins TRBV6-4 and TRBJ2-7; D remains ambiguous. The V gene's germline CDR1 is MRHNA and CDR2 SNTAGT. This CDR3 comprises 14 residues. Trimming pared 4 bases from V and 2 bases from J, leaving 12 bases between.